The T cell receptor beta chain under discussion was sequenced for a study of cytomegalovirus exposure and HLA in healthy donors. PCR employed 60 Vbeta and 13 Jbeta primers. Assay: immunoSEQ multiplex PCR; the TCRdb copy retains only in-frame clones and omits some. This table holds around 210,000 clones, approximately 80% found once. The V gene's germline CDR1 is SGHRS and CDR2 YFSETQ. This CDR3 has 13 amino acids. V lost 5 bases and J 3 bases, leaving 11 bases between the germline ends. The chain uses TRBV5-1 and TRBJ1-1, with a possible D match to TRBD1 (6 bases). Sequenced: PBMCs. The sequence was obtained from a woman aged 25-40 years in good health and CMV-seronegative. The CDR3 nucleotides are TGCGCCAGCAGGGGGGGGGCGGACACTGAAGCTTTCTTT. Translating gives CASRGGADTEAFF.